The clone carrying this T cell receptor beta chain was found a few times. Its specificity is unknown. The sample is drawn from a study of T-cell memory formation after mild COVID-19. Study summary: TCR clusters were mostly confined to one donor each. Study-wide results and caveats: A subset of responding clones appeared in pre-infection memory, suggesting cross-reactive memory joined.

The germline gives CDR1 SGHVS, CDR2 FNYEAQ. The CDR3 extends over 13 amino acids. V dropped 5 bases and J dropped 9 bases, with 14 bases sitting between them. TCRdb independently ran MiXCR on the 5' RACE reads; one entry per CDR3 protein. The sample yields roughly 610,000 distinct CDR3 sequences, approximately 15% seen once. The source is an adult woman who had mild COVID-19 (a few samples of this study predate the infection). Cell type and time point are not known. The sample taken for sequencing was PBMCs or a T cell subset sorted from them (not recorded which). The rearrangement joins TRBV7-6 to TRBJ2-1; the D is unclear. CDR3 sequence: CASSPQGAVEQFF. Written as DNA, the CDR3 is TGTGCCAGCAGCCCCCAAGGAGCTGTTGAGCAGTTCTTC. Supplemented by reference TRBV7-6 and TRBJ2-1, the full variable domain reads GAGVSQSPRYKVTKRGQDVALRCDPISGHVSLYWYRQALGQGPEFLTYFNYEAQQDKSGLPNDRFSAERPEGSISTLTIQRTEQRDSAMYRCASSPQGAVEQFFGPGTRLTVL.